This TCR beta chain originates from a study of blood T cell repertoires in COVID-19. V lost 0 bases, J lost 5 bases, and 13 bases lay in between. The CDR3 contains 15 residues. Germline CDR1 and CDR2: MGHRA and YSYEKL. Per the study methods: Researchers report that nucleated cell counts were estimated from reference gene primer amplification. Here immunoSEQ multiplex PCR was the method, and the copy in TCRdb shows in-frame clones only, minus some. The V and J calls and clone size were taken over from that table, and D and trimming were inferred from the DNA. The sample shows 53,000 or so clones, around 80% of them seen only once.

This receptor was obtained from a man aged 60 to 69 with acute or convalescent COVID-19. The rearrangement links TRBV4-1 to TRBJ1-2; D is uncertain. The sample was peripheral blood. The CDR3 sequence: CASSQDRGRTYGYTF. The DNA of the CDR3 is TGCGCCAGCAGCCAAGATCGCGGAAGGACTTATGGCTACACCTTC.